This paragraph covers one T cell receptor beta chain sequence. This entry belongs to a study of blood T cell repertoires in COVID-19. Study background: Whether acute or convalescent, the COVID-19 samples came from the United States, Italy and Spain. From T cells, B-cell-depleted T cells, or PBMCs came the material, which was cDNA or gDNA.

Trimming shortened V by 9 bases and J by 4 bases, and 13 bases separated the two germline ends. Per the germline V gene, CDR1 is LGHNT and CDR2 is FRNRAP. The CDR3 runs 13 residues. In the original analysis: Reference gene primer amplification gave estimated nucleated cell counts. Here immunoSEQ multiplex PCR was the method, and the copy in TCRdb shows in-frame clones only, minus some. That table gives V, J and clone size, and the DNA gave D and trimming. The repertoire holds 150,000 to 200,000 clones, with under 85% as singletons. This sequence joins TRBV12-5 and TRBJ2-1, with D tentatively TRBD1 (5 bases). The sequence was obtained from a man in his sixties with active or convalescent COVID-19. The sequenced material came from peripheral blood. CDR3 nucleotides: TGTGCTAGCGGTCCGGACATGTACAATGAGCAGTTCTTC. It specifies CASGPDMYNEQFF. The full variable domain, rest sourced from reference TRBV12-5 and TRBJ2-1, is DARVTQTPRHKVTEMGQEVTMRCQPILGHNTVFWYRQTMMQGLELLAYFRNRAPLDDSGMPKDRFSAEMPDATLATLKIQPSEPRDSAVYFCASGPDMYNEQFFGPGTRLTVL.